Listed below are T cell receptor beta chains from one sample, sequenced in a study of blood T cell repertoires in COVID-19. Clones were sequenced by immunoSEQ multiplex PCR, and TCRdb holds only the in-frame ones, with some missing. Of roughly 170,000 clones listed, 60% to 80% are singletons. Sequences were obtained from PBMCs or T cells enriched from blood (not recorded which). All receptors derive from a woman aged 45-60 years who had recovered from COVID-19. Each CDR3 is given with its conserved first and last residue. The order of the fields is J gene, V gene, clone size, D gene, CDR3 protein, CDR3 DNA. The D gene is left open where the match is weak. A row's size may be missing; if present it is once, few, many or a size class.

>TRBJ1-2|TRBV7-2|NA|NA
CASIPWYGSEYGYTF
TGTGCCAGCATCCCCTGGTATGGGAGTGAGTATGGCTACACCTTC
>TRBJ2-3|TRBV27|once|NA
CASQPGAPDTQYF
TGTGCCAGCCAGCCAGGGGCTCCAGATACGCAGTATTTT
>TRBJ2-5|TRBV29-1|NA|NA
CSVGIRTAQETQYF
TGCAGCGTTGGGATCAGGACAGCTCAAGAGACCCAGTACTTC
>TRBJ2-1|TRBV7-9|NA|TRBD1
CASSSRRGLESYNEQFF
TGTGCCAGCAGCTCCCGCAGGGGGCTCGAGTCCTACAATGAGCAGTTCTTC
>TRBJ1-5|TRBV7-3|NA|NA
CASSLTPAGNNQPQHF
TGTGCCAGCAGCTTAACGCCGGCAGGGAACAATCAGCCCCAGCATTTT
>TRBJ1-1|TRBV18|NA|NA
CASSPRIEPGGTEAFF
TGTGCCAGCTCACCACGTATCGAACCCGGTGGCACTGAAGCTTTCTTT
>TRBJ2-7|TRBV5-6|NA|TRBD2
CASSFWSGSYEQYF
TGTGCCAGCAGCTTTTGGAGCGGGAGTTACGAGCAGTACTTC
>TRBJ1-2|TRBV4-2|NA|TRBD1
CASSQDVGQGGGYTF
TGTGCCAGCAGCCAAGATGTGGGACAGGGAGGCGGCTACACCTTC
>TRBJ1-1|TRBV30|NA|NA
CAWRARGNTEAFF
TGTGCCTGGAGAGCCAGGGGAAACACTGAAGCTTTCTTT
>TRBJ1-6|TRBV10-1|NA|TRBD1
CASSGGTDNSPLHF
TGCGCCAGCAGTGGCGGGACAGACAATTCACCCCTCCACTTT
>TRBJ2-1|TRBV7-8|NA|TRBD2
CASSKRTSGRAYNEQFF
TGTGCCAGCAGCAAAAGGACTAGCGGGAGGGCCTACAATGAGCAGTTCTTC
>TRBJ2-4|TRBV7-3|NA|NA
CASSFPTPKLAKNIQYF
TGTGCCAGCAGCTTCCCCACCCCTAAGCTCGCCAAAAACATTCAGTACTTC
>TRBJ2-7|TRBV10-2|once|NA
CASSDPAGASYEQYF
TGCGCCAGCAGTGACCCGGCAGGGGCATCCTACGAGCAGTACTTC
>TRBJ2-7|TRBV7-2|NA|TRBD2
CASSPRGGYEQYF
TGTGCCAGCAGCCCCCGGGGGGGGTACGAGCAGTACTTC
>TRBJ2-3|TRBV12-5|NA|TRBD1
CASGLPRDREDTQYF
TGTGCTAGTGGTTTGCCTAGGGACAGGGAAGATACGCAGTATTTT
>TRBJ1-5|TRBV7-6|NA|TRBD1
CASSRQGSNQPQHF
TGTGCCAGCAGTCGACAGGGAAGCAATCAGCCCCAGCATTTT
>TRBJ2-1|TRBV7-9|NA|TRBD1
CASSLLVSGGEEFF
TGTGCCAGCAGCTTGTTAGTATCAGGGGGCGAGGAGTTCTTC
>TRBJ2-3|TRBV28|NA|NA
CASSLAGSSTDTQYF
TGTGCCAGCAGTTTAGCGGGTTCTAGCACAGATACGCAGTATTTT
>TRBJ2-1|TRBV10-3|NA|NA
CAISGPRDSAYNEQFF
TGTGCCATCAGTGGACCCCGGGACTCGGCCTACAATGAGCAGTTCTTC
>TRBJ1-6|TRBV19|NA|NA
CASSIGDSYSPLHF
TGTGCCAGTAGTATCGGAGACAGTTATTCACCCCTCCACTTT
>TRBJ1-1|TRBV7-3|NA|NA
CASSRLGGNTEAFF
TGTGCCAGCAGCCGGTTAGGGGGAAACACTGAAGCTTTCTTT
>TRBJ1-4|TRBV7-9|NA|NA
CASSVGRQVFEKLFF
TGTGCCAGCAGCGTAGGAAGACAGGTTTTTGAAAAACTGTTTTTT
>TRBJ1-2|TRBV28|NA|NA
CASVKLDRGYGYTF
TGTGCCAGCGTCAAGCTGGACAGAGGCTATGGCTACACCTTC
>TRBJ1-6|TRBV3-1/TRBV3-2|NA|NA
CASRPGAGAPLHF
TGTGCCAGCAGGCCAGGGGCGGGTGCACCCCTCCACTTT